The sequence of this T cell receptor (beta chain) was determined in a study of T cells of healthy individuals. Per the germline V gene, CDR1 is LGHDT and CDR2 is YNNKEL (reference sequence). V lost 0 bases and J lost 11, with 11 bases in between. This CDR3 is 13 amino acids long. This clonotype was detected many times. TCRdb reanalysed the 5' RACE reads using MiXCR and keeps one entry per CDR3 protein. The sample records approximately 100,000 distinct CDR3 sequences, about 16% being singletons. This clonotype was sampled from a human donor in good health. The chain uses TRBV3-1 and TRBJ2-4; D is tentatively TRBD1 or TRBD2 (5 bases each). CDR3 protein: CASSQEGLGLQYF. The CDR3 region has the DNA TGTGCCAGCAGCCAAGAGGGGCTGGGACTTCAGTACTTC.